Listed below are T cell receptor beta chains from one sample, sequenced in a study of cytomegalovirus exposure and HLA in healthy donors. Assay used: immunoSEQ multiplex PCR; TCRdb lists only in-frame clones, some missing. Among roughly 140,000 clones listed, roughly three quarters were seen once. What was sequenced was PBMCs. These receptors originate from a woman aged 35 to 49 in good health and CMV-seropositive. The CDR3 runs from the conserved cysteine through the conserved F or W. A D gene is named only where the DNA matches it firmly. Not every row has a clone size; where given, it reads once, few, many or a size class.

cdr3_nt: TGTGCCATCTCCTGGGGGCGGAACACTGAAGCTTTCTTT; cdr3_aa: CAISWGRNTEAFF; d_call: NA; cdr3_length: 13; clone_size: NA; v_call: TRBV19; j_call: TRBJ1-1
cdr3_nt: TGTGCCAGCAGCGAGCCGCCGGGACAGGTTAACACCGGGGAGCTGTTTTTT; cdr3_aa: CASSEPPGQVNTGELFF; d_call: NA; cdr3_length: 17; clone_size: NA; v_call: TRBV21-1; j_call: TRBJ2-2
cdr3_nt: TGCGCCAGCAGCCACACGGACAGCCCCTCTGGGGCCAACGTCCTGACTTTC; cdr3_aa: CASSHTDSPSGANVLTF; d_call: NA; cdr3_length: 17; clone_size: NA; v_call: TRBV4-1; j_call: TRBJ2-6
cdr3_nt: TGTGCCAGCAGCCCCCTAGCGGGGGCCGAGGAGCTGTTTTTT; cdr3_aa: CASSPLAGAEELFF; d_call: TRBD2; cdr3_length: 14; clone_size: NA; v_call: TRBV7-6; j_call: TRBJ2-2
cdr3_nt: TGTGCCAGCAGCCATAGGGGGTCAACTGAAAAACTGTTTTTT; cdr3_aa: CASSHRGSTEKLFF; d_call: NA; cdr3_length: 14; clone_size: NA; v_call: TRBV4-2; j_call: TRBJ1-4
cdr3_nt: TGTGCCAGCAGCTCGACAGGGGGCGCGGATACGCAGTATTTT; cdr3_aa: CASSSTGGADTQYF; d_call: TRBD1; cdr3_length: 14; clone_size: NA; v_call: TRBV7-3; j_call: TRBJ2-3
cdr3_nt: TGTGCCAGCAGCCCGGAGGAGGGGAGGCTGGAGCAGTACTTC; cdr3_aa: CASSPEEGRLEQYF; d_call: NA; cdr3_length: 14; clone_size: NA; v_call: TRBV11-2; j_call: TRBJ2-7
cdr3_nt: TGTGCCAGCAGCTCCCCTTCCCTCCTTGAAGCTTTCTTT; cdr3_aa: CASSSPSLLEAFF; d_call: NA; cdr3_length: 13; clone_size: few; v_call: TRBV7-2; j_call: TRBJ1-1
cdr3_nt: NA; cdr3_aa: CASWGGGATFF; d_call: NA; cdr3_length: 11; clone_size: NA; v_call: TRBV28; j_call: TRBJ2-1
cdr3_nt: TGTGCCAGCAGCCAAGATGGGGGGGCACAGACTTCTAACTATGGCTACACCTTC; cdr3_aa: CASSQDGGAQTSNYGYTF; d_call: NA; cdr3_length: 18; clone_size: NA; v_call: TRBV4-2; j_call: TRBJ1-2
cdr3_nt: TGTGCCAGCAGAGGGGGAGACTGGGGCAATCAGCCCCAGCATTTT; cdr3_aa: CASRGGDWGNQPQHF; d_call: NA; cdr3_length: 15; clone_size: NA; v_call: TRBV28; j_call: TRBJ1-5
cdr3_nt: TGTGCCATCAGGGTGACAGGGGGCAACACCGGGGAGCTGTTTTTT; cdr3_aa: CAIRVTGGNTGELFF; d_call: TRBD1; cdr3_length: 15; clone_size: once; v_call: TRBV10-3; j_call: TRBJ2-2
cdr3_nt: TGTGCCAGCAGCTTCCTAGCAGATACGCAGTATTTT; cdr3_aa: CASSFLADTQYF; d_call: NA; cdr3_length: 12; clone_size: NA; v_call: TRBV13; j_call: TRBJ2-3
cdr3_nt: TGTGCCAGCAGCCGAGTGGGACTAGGGTCATTGGGTGAGCAGTTCTTC; cdr3_aa: CASSRVGLGSLGEQFF; d_call: TRBD2; cdr3_length: 16; clone_size: NA; v_call: TRBV4-2; j_call: TRBJ2-1
cdr3_nt: TGCGCCAGCAGCTATGGACAGGGAAGGTACGATGAGCAGTTCTTC; cdr3_aa: CASSYGQGRYDEQFF; d_call: TRBD1; cdr3_length: 15; clone_size: NA; v_call: TRBV5-1; j_call: TRBJ2-1
cdr3_nt: TGTGCCAGCAGCTTGGCAGGGGGACAGAACACTGAAGCTTTCTTT; cdr3_aa: CASSLAGGQNTEAFF; d_call: TRBD1; cdr3_length: 15; clone_size: NA; v_call: TRBV5-4; j_call: TRBJ1-1
cdr3_nt: TGTGCCAGTAGTGCCGGACAGGAGATTAATTCACCCCTCCACTTT; cdr3_aa: CASSAGQEINSPLHF; d_call: TRBD1; cdr3_length: 15; clone_size: NA; v_call: TRBV19; j_call: TRBJ1-6
cdr3_nt: TGTGCCAGCTCACGGGTGGAGGGGAACACTGAAGCTTTCTTT; cdr3_aa: CASSRVEGNTEAFF; d_call: NA; cdr3_length: 14; clone_size: NA; v_call: TRBV18; j_call: TRBJ1-1
cdr3_nt: TGTGCCAGCAGCGCCTCTAGTGAGACCCAGTACTTC; cdr3_aa: CASSASSETQYF; d_call: NA; cdr3_length: 12; clone_size: NA; v_call: TRBV2; j_call: TRBJ2-5
cdr3_nt: TGTGCCAGCAGTGGGGGACTAGCGAGCGAGCAGTACTTC; cdr3_aa: CASSGGLASEQYF; d_call: TRBD2; cdr3_length: 13; clone_size: NA; v_call: TRBV2; j_call: TRBJ2-7
cdr3_nt: TGTGCCAGCAGGACCCAGGGGCTCGGTGGCTACACCTTC; cdr3_aa: CASRTQGLGGYTF; d_call: NA; cdr3_length: 13; clone_size: NA; v_call: TRBV6-1; j_call: TRBJ1-2
cdr3_nt: TGTGCCGGGGCCAGGGGGGCAGATACGCAGTATTTT; cdr3_aa: CAGARGADTQYF; d_call: NA; cdr3_length: 12; clone_size: NA; v_call: TRBV2; j_call: TRBJ2-3
cdr3_nt: TGTGCCAGTAGGAGTGGAGGGAGAGAAGCTTTCTTT; cdr3_aa: CASRSGGREAFF; d_call: NA; cdr3_length: 12; clone_size: NA; v_call: TRBV19; j_call: TRBJ1-1
cdr3_nt: TGTGCCAGCAACTGGGACAGTGCTGGGGGGGAGCTGTTTTTT; cdr3_aa: CASNWDSAGGELFF; d_call: TRBD1; cdr3_length: 14; clone_size: NA; v_call: TRBV2; j_call: TRBJ2-2
cdr3_nt: TGTGCCAGCAGCCGCGTAGGACAGTCCGACACTGAAGCTTTCTTT; cdr3_aa: CASSRVGQSDTEAFF; d_call: NA; cdr3_length: 15; clone_size: NA; v_call: TRBV6-5; j_call: TRBJ1-1
cdr3_nt: TGTGCCAGCAGTAAGACTAGCGGGGGTGCCTACAATGAGCAGTTCTTC; cdr3_aa: CASSKTSGGAYNEQFF; d_call: TRBD2; cdr3_length: 16; clone_size: NA; v_call: TRBV6-4; j_call: TRBJ2-1
cdr3_nt: TGTGCCATCACTGCGGGACCGCTCGGGGAGCTGTTTTTT; cdr3_aa: CAITAGPLGELFF; d_call: NA; cdr3_length: 13; clone_size: NA; v_call: TRBV10-3; j_call: TRBJ2-2
cdr3_nt: TGTGCCTGGAGACTAGGGCAGGGGGCAAACACCATATATTTT; cdr3_aa: CAWRLGQGANTIYF; d_call: TRBD1; cdr3_length: 14; clone_size: NA; v_call: TRBV30; j_call: TRBJ1-3
cdr3_nt: TGCGCCAGCAGCTCCTCAACAGGCGGGGGGTTGAGTGAGCAGTTCTTC; cdr3_aa: CASSSSTGGGLSEQFF; d_call: TRBD2; cdr3_length: 16; clone_size: NA; v_call: TRBV5-1; j_call: TRBJ2-1
cdr3_nt: TGTGCCACCAATCTGAGCTACGAGCAGTACTTC; cdr3_aa: CATNLSYEQYF; d_call: NA; cdr3_length: 11; clone_size: NA; v_call: TRBV6-6; j_call: TRBJ2-7
cdr3_nt: TGTGCCAGCAGTAACGACCAAGCGGGGGGCTTGTCCAATGAGCAGTTCTTC; cdr3_aa: CASSNDQAGGLSNEQFF; d_call: TRBD2; cdr3_length: 17; clone_size: NA; v_call: TRBV7-9; j_call: TRBJ2-1
cdr3_nt: TGTGCCAGTAGTGGAGGGAATGAAAAACTGTTTTTT; cdr3_aa: CASSGGNEKLFF; d_call: NA; cdr3_length: 12; clone_size: NA; v_call: TRBV19; j_call: TRBJ1-4
cdr3_nt: TGTGCCAGCAGCCAAGATCCCGGGACATTAGATGGCTACACCTTC; cdr3_aa: CASSQDPGTLDGYTF; d_call: NA; cdr3_length: 15; clone_size: NA; v_call: TRBV4-2; j_call: TRBJ1-2
cdr3_nt: TGTGCCAGCAGCTTATATTCCCAGACAGATACGCAGTATTTT; cdr3_aa: CASSLYSQTDTQYF; d_call: NA; cdr3_length: 14; clone_size: NA; v_call: TRBV7-9; j_call: TRBJ2-3
cdr3_nt: TGTGCCAGCAGTAGACTAGCGGGGACCTACGAGCAGTACTTC; cdr3_aa: CASSRLAGTYEQYF; d_call: TRBD2; cdr3_length: 14; clone_size: few; v_call: TRBV6-6; j_call: TRBJ2-7
cdr3_nt: TGTGCCAGCAGTTACCCCTCCGGGACAGCTTCACCCCTCCACTTT; cdr3_aa: CASSYPSGTASPLHF; d_call: TRBD1; cdr3_length: 15; clone_size: few; v_call: TRBV6-6; j_call: TRBJ1-6
cdr3_nt: TGTGCCAGCAGGAAGACAGGGTTGTCCAGGCAGCCCCAGCATTTT; cdr3_aa: CASRKTGLSRQPQHF; d_call: TRBD1; cdr3_length: 15; clone_size: NA; v_call: TRBV28; j_call: TRBJ1-5
cdr3_nt: TGTGCCAGCAACAACGCGGGGCCGATAATTCAAGAGACCCAGTACTTC; cdr3_aa: CASNNAGPIIQETQYF; d_call: NA; cdr3_length: 16; clone_size: few; v_call: TRBV7-2; j_call: TRBJ2-5
cdr3_nt: TGTGCCAGCAGTAGAGGCGGGGACGTTAAAGAGACCCAGTACTTC; cdr3_aa: CASSRGGDVKETQYF; d_call: NA; cdr3_length: 15; clone_size: NA; v_call: TRBV6-7; j_call: TRBJ2-5
cdr3_nt: TGTGCCAGCAGCTACACTCCGGAGAATGAGCAGTTCTTC; cdr3_aa: CASSYTPENEQFF; d_call: NA; cdr3_length: 13; clone_size: NA; v_call: TRBV6-6; j_call: TRBJ2-1
cdr3_nt: TGTGCCAGCTCACTGGACTGGCAAGAGACCCAGTACTTC; cdr3_aa: CASSLDWQETQYF; d_call: NA; cdr3_length: 13; clone_size: NA; v_call: TRBV18; j_call: TRBJ2-5
cdr3_nt: TGTGCCAGTAGTGTTGGGGGCGGGCCGATTAATTCACCCCTCCACTTT; cdr3_aa: CASSVGGGPINSPLHF; d_call: NA; cdr3_length: 16; clone_size: NA; v_call: TRBV19; j_call: TRBJ1-6
cdr3_nt: TGTGCCAGCAGCTTAGGAGGGGGCGGGACAGATACGCAGTATTTT; cdr3_aa: CASSLGGGGTDTQYF; d_call: TRBD1; cdr3_length: 15; clone_size: NA; v_call: TRBV7-9; j_call: TRBJ2-3
cdr3_nt: TGTGCCAGCAGCGAAGGAGGAAAATCACCCCTCCACTTT; cdr3_aa: CASSEGGKSPLHF; d_call: NA; cdr3_length: 13; clone_size: NA; v_call: TRBV9; j_call: TRBJ1-6
cdr3_nt: TGCGCCAGCAGCTCGACAGGAGATAACTCTGGGGCCAACGTCCTGACTTTC; cdr3_aa: CASSSTGDNSGANVLTF; d_call: NA; cdr3_length: 17; clone_size: NA; v_call: TRBV4-1; j_call: TRBJ2-6
cdr3_nt: TGTGCCAGCAGTTACGGGCAGAACACTGAAGCTTTCTTT; cdr3_aa: CASSYGQNTEAFF; d_call: NA; cdr3_length: 13; clone_size: few; v_call: TRBV6-5; j_call: TRBJ1-1
cdr3_nt: TGTGCCAGCAGTTACCGGGGGGCTAATGAAAAACTGTTTTTT; cdr3_aa: CASSYRGANEKLFF; d_call: NA; cdr3_length: 14; clone_size: once; v_call: TRBV6-6; j_call: TRBJ1-4
cdr3_nt: TGTGCCAGCACCCGGGACTTGAAGACCGGGGAGCTGTTTTTT; cdr3_aa: CASTRDLKTGELFF; d_call: NA; cdr3_length: 14; clone_size: few; v_call: TRBV9; j_call: TRBJ2-2
cdr3_nt: TGTGCCAGCAGCCCTTCTTCCGGACATTATGGCTACACCTTC; cdr3_aa: CASSPSSGHYGYTF; d_call: NA; cdr3_length: 14; clone_size: NA; v_call: TRBV11-2; j_call: TRBJ1-2
cdr3_nt: TGTGCCAGCAGAGCACAGACTATGAACACTGAAGCTTTCTTT; cdr3_aa: CASRAQTMNTEAFF; d_call: NA; cdr3_length: 14; clone_size: NA; v_call: TRBV6-5; j_call: TRBJ1-1
cdr3_nt: TGTGCCAGCACCCTCAGGGGGCGGGAGCAGTACTTC; cdr3_aa: CASTLRGREQYF; d_call: TRBD1; cdr3_length: 12; clone_size: NA; v_call: TRBV13; j_call: TRBJ2-7
cdr3_nt: TGTGCCAGCCTACCGGGGGCGGGGGGCCCTGGGGCCAACGTCCTGACTTTC; cdr3_aa: CASLPGAGGPGANVLTF; d_call: TRBD2; cdr3_length: 17; clone_size: few; v_call: TRBV7-9; j_call: TRBJ2-6
cdr3_nt: TGTGCCAGTAGTAGCGTGGGCGCGTCTGGAAACACCATATATTTT; cdr3_aa: CASSSVGASGNTIYF; d_call: NA; cdr3_length: 15; clone_size: NA; v_call: TRBV19; j_call: TRBJ1-3
cdr3_nt: TGTGCCAGCAGTACTGGACAGGGAGGGAGACCCACTGAAGCTTTCTTT; cdr3_aa: CASSTGQGGRPTEAFF; d_call: TRBD1; cdr3_length: 16; clone_size: NA; v_call: TRBV5-4; j_call: TRBJ1-1
cdr3_nt: TGTGCCAGCAGCGTAGGATACGCAGAAAACAGAAGGACAAAGAACACTGAAGCTTTCTTT; cdr3_aa: CASSVGYAENRRTKNTEAFF; d_call: NA; cdr3_length: 20; clone_size: NA; v_call: TRBV9; j_call: TRBJ1-1
cdr3_nt: TGCGCCAGCAGTCCCTTAGGGAGCTCCTACGAGCAGTACTTC; cdr3_aa: CASSPLGSSYEQYF; d_call: NA; cdr3_length: 14; clone_size: NA; v_call: TRBV5-1; j_call: TRBJ2-7
cdr3_nt: TGTGCCAGCAGCTTATCCGGACAAGCCAACTATAATTCACCCCTCCACTTT; cdr3_aa: CASSLSGQANYNSPLHF; d_call: NA; cdr3_length: 17; clone_size: few; v_call: TRBV13; j_call: TRBJ1-6
cdr3_nt: TGTGCCAGCAGTGATTCTGAGTACACTGAAGCTTTCTTT; cdr3_aa: CASSDSEYTEAFF; d_call: NA; cdr3_length: 13; clone_size: NA; v_call: TRBV2; j_call: TRBJ1-1
cdr3_nt: TGCGCCAGCAGGGTAGGGACTAGCGGGGGGGCAGAGCAGTTCTTC; cdr3_aa: CASRVGTSGGAEQFF; d_call: TRBD2; cdr3_length: 15; clone_size: NA; v_call: TRBV10-2; j_call: TRBJ2-1